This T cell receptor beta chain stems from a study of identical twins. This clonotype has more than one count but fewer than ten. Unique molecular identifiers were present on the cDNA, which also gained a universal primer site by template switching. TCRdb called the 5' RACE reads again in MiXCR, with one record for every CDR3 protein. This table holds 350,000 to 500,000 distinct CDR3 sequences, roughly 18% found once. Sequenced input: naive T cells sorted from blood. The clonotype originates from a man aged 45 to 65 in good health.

The DNA for the CDR3 is TGCAGTGCTAGAGGGAATCCGGGGAAGCTAGTCGGGAATGAGCAGTTCTTC. Its protein product is CSARGNPGKLVGNEQFF. V is TRBV20-1 and J is TRBJ2-1; weak D call: TRBD2 (5 bases). This CDR3 contains 17 residues. V lost 1 base, J lost 7 bases, and 23 bases lay in between. The germline V gene encodes CDR1 DFQATT and CDR2 SNEGSKA (reference sequence).